This TCR beta chain was observed in a study of control samples from healthy donors and cancer patients. Sequencing used immunoSEQ multiplex PCR; TCRdb keeps in-frame clones, though not all of them. Among around 90,000 clones listed, around 85% were seen once. This receptor was taken from a young man in good health. Sequencing input: blood.

The CDR3 region is CASSSTGAVEQYF. CDR3 coding DNA: TGTGCCAGCAGCTCGACAGGGGCGGTCGAGCAGTACTTC. The genes are TRBV5-6 and TRBJ2-7, with TRBD1 matching over 8 bases. The CDR3 has 13 amino acids. Looked up from germline, CDR1 is SGHDT and CDR2 is YYEEEE. The J segment lost 6 bases and the V segment lost 3 bases, leaving 5 bases of the junction unmatched.